The T cell receptor (beta chain) under discussion was sequenced for a study of beta chain features in type 1 diabetes. For the study at large: Examination covered fewer than 110 million sorted cells spanning all samples. Study-wide findings and caveats: Among all four CD4+ subsets, Type 1 diabetes patients had TCRB CDR3s that were moderately but significantly shorter. With patients and controls alike, PCR might favor shorter templates to an equal degree. For TCRB rearrangement, an influence of HLA type remained unresolved here.

Sort purity for all populations was recorded as exceeding 98%. This clone has a handful of counts. Its antigen is currently unknown. The germline V gene encodes CDR1 GTSNPN and CDR2 SVGIG (reference sequence). There are 14 residues in the CDR3. What was sequenced were expressed TCRB transcripts, since all of the isolated RNA had been reverse transcribed. Sequencing was performed with immunoSEQ multiplex PCR; in TCRdb, only in-frame clones are kept and a portion is missing. Here the sample spans around 360,000 clones, around 13% being singletons. The gene calls are TRBV30 and TRBJ2-5; 12 nucleotides align to TRBD1. The J call may be mistaken, given a closer DNA end match to TRBJ2-7. The clonotype originates from a woman aged 18-29 years with type 1 diabetes. Sequencing was performed on naive CD4+ T cells from blood. Here the CDR3 DNA reads TGTGCCTGGACCTCGTGGGGACAGGGGGCCGAGCAGTACTTC. Translated, it gives CAWTSWGQGAEQYF.